This T cell receptor (beta chain) comes out of a study of cytomegalovirus exposure and HLA in healthy donors listed by TCRdb under 2017. With regard to the full study: An earlier analysis of approximately 590 of the donors reported roughly 270 Gb of sequence data and 100 million to 130 million unique TCR beta sequences from about 200 million T cells. The T cell repertoires of under 750 subjects were profiled by immunosequencing and related to cytomegalovirus serostatus. Of the roughly 390 genotyped donors, 81% were placed in the genetic ancestry cluster associated with self-reported Caucasian donors. In a later analysis, previously published TCR beta repertoires from about 670 donors were re-analyzed and high-resolution HLA genotyping was added so that TCR occurrence patterns could be studied. Both class I and class II loci were covered by HLA typing, at four-digit resolution. Rather than using new phenotypic data, the later analysis identified candidate immune exposures from TCR beta sequences and from how often those sequences occurred across donors. High-throughput TCR immunosequencing, statistical association of individual TCRs with disease status, and machine learning were combined to predict cytomegalovirus infection status. A later genetic analysis used genome-wide SNP genotypes for about 65% of the 666 donors, treating that subset as a discovery cohort. On average, about 200,000 unique TCR beta nucleotide sequences were sequenced per donor among 300 to 500 genotyped donors of the cohort, with 15% to 20% of those sequences being non-productive. Typing coverage differed by locus: A, B, C, DRB1 and DQB1 were typed in about 620-640 donors, DQA1 in approximately 520, DPA1 in 600 to 610, and DPB1 in just under 490. The study was designed to test whether signatures of past pathogen exposure could be identified by cataloging public T cell receptors. Donor age, sex, ethnicity and CMV serostatus were collected together with the repertoire data. An early release that covered about 600 HLA-typed donors contained approximately 300 gigabases of sequencing data and 70 million to 100 million unique TCR sequences. A handful of DR-DQ haplotypes were treated as single units for association and clustering because of strong linkage in the cohort. A separate validation cohort of more than 100 different subjects was used in addition to the roughly 670-subject first cohort. All discovery cohort repertoires had been generated using a single sequencing platform. An earlier analysis of more than 450 of the donors used high-throughput TCR beta sequencing to judge whether each TCR beta V gene segment behaved as functional or pseudogenic. Summary of the overall study and its limitations: A further reported finding was that TCR beta sequences accurately predicted the HLA-A and HLA-B alleles for most subjects in the first cohort. The only immune exposure information available for the cohort was CMV serostatus. Sequencing depth was assumed to be roughly uniform across donors in the presence/absence analyses, though that assumption may not hold. A later genetic analysis reported fewer N-insertions in productive TCRs among donors in an Asian-associated ancestry cluster than the 666-donor mean. In a later analysis, most CMV-associated TCR beta chains were found to appear HLA-restricted, with HLA associations seemingly driven largely by CMV exposure. According to a later analysis, TCR association rates differed among HLA loci, with DRB1 alleles showing the most associated TCRs and HLA-C alleles showing the fewest. The earlier analysis of 587 of the donors excluded roughly 17 rarely observed V segments, including chromosome 9 orphons, because counts were too low. V-gene and J-gene trimming of TCR beta chains was associated with a missense DCLRE1C variant in a later genetic analysis, and the association was replicated in an independent cohort. Some IMGT-functional V segments, including TRBV6-2 and TRBV6-3, could not be distinguished by the 87-base-pair reads and were therefore excluded. Linkage disequilibrium might explain the correlated functional status among segregating V segments, but an unknown experimental factor could not be ruled out. In a later analysis, HLA-associated TCR beta chains were found to be more clonally expanded and to have lower generation probabilities than equally common non-associated chains. It was suggested by the authors that the approach could potentially be generalized to other disease states and immunological phenotypes. This cohort had only TCR beta chains sequenced, and the lack of alpha or paired-chain data limited which features could be detected. In an earlier analysis of about 600 of the donors, most TCR beta V segments appeared in productive rearrangements about 87% or about 30% of the time, broadly matching IMGT annotations. Several of the top co-occurrence clusters appeared to be linked to parvovirus B19, influenza, CMV and Epstein-Barr virus, according to a later analysis. In a later analysis, over 15,000 TCR beta sequences were associated with specific HLA alleles at a false discovery rate of 0.05. In vitro tests confirmed that a few of the cytomegalovirus-associated TCR beta chains recognize cytomegalovirus antigens. The classifier was reported to diagnose cytomegalovirus status with high specificity and sensitivity in both the original cohort and the validation cohort. Most TCR sequences were seen in very few donors, while some public TCRs were found in many individuals. The study gave a list of about 150 TCR beta chains associated with cytomegalovirus. A cluster of highly shared sequence variants was judged likely to be a technical artifact of the sequencing pipeline. HLA typing was unavailable for some donors at each locus, so association tests used only the typed subset. Strong co-occurrence of HLA alleles, especially DR and DQ, made assigning TCR associations to individual alleles difficult.

In the case of this clone: Its antigen is not yet known. It has no much larger one-base neighbor in the sample; base qualities were not kept.

The library was made by the immunoSEQ multiplex PCR assay. A mixture of 60 forward primers for TCR Vbeta segments and 13 reverse primers for TCR Jbeta segments was used in the multiplex PCR. Amplification of the CDR3 region of rearranged TCR beta genes was performed with a multiplex PCR assay on genomic DNA. The amplified TCR beta libraries were sequenced on the Illumina HiSeq System as 87-base-pair reads. Under the source paper's analysis protocol: A later analysis tallied around 87 million unique TCR beta chains across the approximately 670 repertoires, and around 9.9 million of those chains were shared by two or more donors. To remove PCR and sequencing errors, raw reads were error-corrected and collapsed into unique sequences using a nearest-neighbor algorithm that merged closely related sequences. To assign V, D and J gene segments, CDR3 sequences were aligned to IMGT reference sequences. For a sequence to be retained, a match of at least six nucleotides to both a V gene segment and a J gene segment was required. Rearrangements were called productive when the CDR3 lacked stop codons and stayed in frame with V and J; all others were non-productive. CDR3 was defined according to IMGT convention as the region running from the second conserved V-encoded cysteine to the conserved J-encoded phenylalanine. The earlier analysis of a few hundred of the donors excluded any sequence lacking an unambiguous match to a single V gene segment. An earlier analysis of some 610 of the donors called V segments functional above 56.7% productive rearrangements and segregating when the between-donor standard deviation exceeded 5%. A statistical classification framework was developed to diagnose cytomegalovirus status using the catalog of TCR beta chain sequences. A later analysis assigned V and J genes by comparing TCR nucleotide sequences with IMGT/GENE-DB human TR gene sequences. Using the TCRdist pipeline, a later analysis assigned CDR3 sequences along with most-parsimonious VDJ recombination scenarios. In a later analysis, each TCR beta chain was defined by its CDR3 amino acid sequence together with its V-gene family, and reads without a unique V-gene family were excluded. A later analysis removed 592 highly shared, low-generation-probability nucleotide sequences to deal with suspected cross-contamination and a sequencing artifact. In a later analysis, a clonal expansion index was calculated for each public chain from normalized within-repertoire ranks of inferred template counts. In a later analysis, generation probabilities were computed using a VDJ recombination model fitted to out-of-frame rearrangements, and the results were checked against IGoR. A later analysis scored TCR-TCR, TCR-HLA and TCR-CMV co-occurrence with hypergeometric tests, applying a repertoire-size bias correction to TCR pairs. In a later analysis, false discovery rates were estimated by permuting HLA or CMV assignments 20 times. In a later analysis, co-occurring TCRs were grouped using DBSCAN, with TCRdist sequence similarity added in when clustering inside HLA-allele-positive subsets. Repertoires with fewer than 30,000 or more than 120,000 public chains, plus five repertoires with anomalous nucleotide sharing, were excluded from co-occurrence clustering. Here the immuneACCESS table is served through TCRdb, limited to in-frame sequences with V and J called. Missing clones are a known gap in these copies; in checked studies unresolved V genes cover under half, and the rest lacks a known reason. Clonal size and the V and J genes are those of that table, whereas D and trimming came from the DNA. This sample is represented by approximately 73,000 clones; about 60% of them were singletons. The ten most abundant clones make up around 5% of the sample.

The cohort consisted of fewer than 700 healthy bone marrow donors. At the time of sampling, all cohort members were nominally healthy, though unrecorded immune exposures were likely present. The donor was CMV seropositive and was included in the group of 250 to 300 seropositive cohort members. Every donor gave a peripheral blood sample, and the peripheral blood mononuclear cells from that sample were used for TCR beta sequencing. The Qiagen DNeasy Blood Extraction Kit was used to extract genomic DNA from the blood cell samples. In the germline V gene, CDR1 corresponds to SNHLY and CDR2 to FYNNEI. The trim is 8 bases for V and 4 bases for J, with a gap of 14 bases between the germline ends. The CDR3 contains 13 residues, cysteine and phenylalanine counted. The only DNA kept is the CDR3, 39 bases in frame from the first base.

The chain employs TRBV2 and TRBJ1-1, with the D segment identity uncertain. What was sequenced was PBMCs. The clonotype comes from a man aged 25 to 45 in good health and CMV-seropositive. Here the CDR3 is given as CASLRGLGTEAFF. The base sequence is TGTGCCAGCTTACGGGGTTTGGGCACTGAAGCTTTCTTT.